Included here is one TCR beta chain sequence, with context. A Seattle source enrolled patients during active infection and followed them longitudinally. The CDR3 totals 14 residues. Germline assignment: CDR1 MDHEN and CDR2 SYDVKM. V dropped 1 base and J dropped 5 bases, with 11 bases sitting between them. The data were taken from a study of blood T cell repertoires in COVID-19. About the study: Researchers got acute and convalescent COVID-19 samples from the United States, Italy and Spain. Sources were T cells, B-cell-depleted T cells, or PBMCs; the material itself was cDNA or gDNA.

Authors' methods: Estimation of nucleated cell counts relied on the amplification of reference gene primers. The data were produced by immunoSEQ multiplex PCR, yet TCRdb's version contains in-frame clones alone and is incomplete. The V and J calls and clone size come from that table; D and trimming were worked out from the DNA. This table holds about 110,000 clones, 60% to 85% found once. The chain couples TRBV28 to TRBJ1-1; D is uncertain. This clonotype was sampled from an elderly man with COVID-19, enrolled during active disease. The sequencing sample was made of peripheral blood. DNA of the CDR3: TGTGCCAGCAGTTTATATACTGAGAGGACTGAAGCTTTCTTT. Translating it yields CASSLYTERTEAFF.